These 23 T cell receptor beta chains were sequenced from one sample in a study of blood T cell repertoires in COVID-19 (dated by TCRdb to the early 2020s). Receptor amplification or capture employed the immunoSEQ multiplex PCR assay. Imported from immuneACCESS, the table was reduced by TCRdb to in-frame sequences with V and J called. These copies leave out some clones; in studies compared against another copy, an unresolved V gene accounts for under half, and the cause of the remainder is not known. This sample lists some 240,000 clones; approximately 79% were detected once. The top ten hold roughly 4% of the sample. Sequenced sample: PBMCs or T cells enriched from blood (not recorded which). These receptors all come from a man aged 30 to 39 with acute COVID-19.

As for this clone: A junction boundary mismatches the germline segment, possibly from a read error. The chain links TRBV5-1 to TRBJ2-5, with TRBD2 matching over 14 bases. Germline CDR1 SGHRS, CDR2 YFSETQ. This CDR3 contains 17 residues. The CDR3 is CASSETGTSGSLKTQYF. As DNA, the CDR3 is TGTGCCAGCAGCGAAACAGGGACTAGCGGGAGCCTGAAGACCCAGTACTTC. The full variable domain, completed using reference TRBV5-1 and TRBJ2-5, is KAGVTQTPRYLIKTRGQQVTLSCSPISGHRSVSWYQQTPGQGLQFLFEYFSETQRNKGNFPGRFSGRQFSNSRSEMNVSTLELGDSALYLCASSETGTSGSLKTQYFGPGTRLLVL.

This clone showed up just once. The V gene is TRBV7-3, the J gene TRBJ2-4; 8 bases are a match to TRBD2. Per germline, CDR1 SGHTA and CDR2 FQGTGA. V lost 4 bases to trimming and J lost 1 base; unmatched junction nucleotides: 15. The CDR3 consists of 19 residues. CDR3 region: CASSSESDPGGWAKNIQYF. The CDR3 DNA is TGTGCCAGCAGCTCCGAGTCGGATCCGGGAGGGTGGGCCAAAAACATTCAGTACTTC.

By sample fraction, this clone is medium-sized. The chain is built from TRBV24-1 and TRBJ2-7, with D unclear. Germline V CDR1 and CDR2: KGHDR, SFDVKD. This CDR3 comprises 12 residues. V gave up 3 bases and J gave up 4 bases, with 6 bases separating them. The CDR3 protein is CATSDPTYEQYV. The CDR3 bases are TGTGCCACCAGTGATCCGACTTACGAGCAGTACGTC.

The count of this clone is one. This chain uses TRBV14 with TRBJ1-4, with 12 positions matching TRBD1. Germline V CDR1 and CDR2: SGHDN, FVKESK. The CDR3 totals 14 residues. The V segment lost 4 bases and the J segment 8 bases; nucleotides outside the gene matches: 2. Here the CDR3 reads CASSRDRGLEKLFF. The DNA of the CDR3 is TGTGCCAGCAGCCGGGACAGGGGGCTGGAAAAACTGTTTTTT.

This clone was seen only once. The gene calls are TRBV5-4 and TRBJ1-1; D might be TRBD1 (5 bases). The ends were cut back, 3 bases at V and 3 bases at J, with 12 bases in the middle. Germline V gene lookup returns CDR1 SGHNT and CDR2 YYREEE (reference sequence). The CDR3 has 14 amino acids. This CDR3 reads CASSWGGEDTEAFF. The CDR3 region has the DNA TGTGCCAGCAGCTGGGGGGGGGAGGACACTGAAGCTTTCTTT.

The chain couples TRBV21-1 to TRBJ1-1; TRBD1, the D gene given by the table, was not confirmed from the DNA. TRBV21-1 is noted as a pseudogene. The CDR3 is made up of 16 amino acids. The CDR3 reads CASSKVDRPIGTEAFF. The CDR3, as DNA: TGTGCCAGCAGCAAGGTGGACAGGCCGATAGGCACTGAAGCTTTCTTT.

This chain links TRBV12-5 with TRBJ1-2; no clear D gene. CDR3 length: 13 residues. Germline CDR1 LGHNT, CDR2 FRNRAP. Trimming removed 3 bases at V and 5 bases at J, with 10 bases between. The CDR3, as DNA: TGTGCTAGTGGTTTAGAACCGGGATATGGCTACACCTTC. This translates into CASGLEPGYGYTF. The full variable domain, its missing parts supplied by reference TRBV12-5 and TRBJ1-2, is DARVTQTPRHKVTEMGQEVTMRCQPILGHNTVFWYRQTMMQGLELLAYFRNRAPLDDSGMPKDRFSAEMPDATLATLKIQPSEPRDSAVYFCASGLEPGYGYTFGSGTRLTVV.

CDR3 in amino acids: CSVDLLAYNEQFF. Here the CDR3 DNA reads TGCAGCGTTGATTTACTGGCCTACAATGAGCAGTTCTTC. The rearrangement links TRBV29-1 to TRBJ2-1; D gene uncertain. V lost 3 bases to trimming and J lost 2 bases, with 8 bases between them. This CDR3 has 13 amino acids. Germline-derived CDR1 and CDR2 are SQVTM and ANQGSEA.

V and J are TRBV5-5 and TRBJ1-2, with 10 bases lining up with TRBD1. This CDR3 spans 16 amino acids. CDR1 and CDR2 from the germline V gene are SGHKS and YYEKEE (reference sequence). V lost 0 bases to trimming and J lost 5 bases; unmatched junction nucleotides: 7. In nucleotides, the CDR3 is TGTGCCAGCAGCTTGGCCCCTGGACAGGGGGGATATGGCTACACCTTC. This encodes CASSLAPGQGGYGYTF.

This chain joins TRBV2 and TRBJ2-7; a weak D match, TRBD2 (5 bases). Trimming took off 8 bases at V and 2 bases at J, with 13 bases between the two ends. The germline V gene has CDR1 SNHLY and CDR2 FYNNEI. The CDR3 sequence is 13 residues long. CDR3 region: CASGVLVPYEQYV. The CDR3 DNA follows: TGTGCCAGCGGCGTACTAGTTCCCTACGAGCAGTACGTC.

This clone was counted a single time. The CDR3 protein is CASSSPDRDEQYV. CDR3 sequence (DNA): TGTGCCAGCAGCTCCCCGGACAGGGACGAGCAGTACGTC. The chain recombines TRBV7-9 with TRBJ2-7, with 8 positions matching TRBD1. Germline CDR1 and CDR2: SEHNR and FQNEAQ (reference sequence). V shed 4 bases, J shed 5 bases, and the junction held 4 bases outside the gene matches. CDR3 size: 13 residues.

The V gene is TRBV11-2, the J gene TRBJ1-3; D remains ambiguous. The CDR3 runs 15 residues. V shed 6 bases and J shed 0 bases, with 12 bases lying between them. CDR1 is SGHAT and CDR2 is FQNNGV in the germline V gene. Here the CDR3 reads CASSRDTVSGNTIYF. CDR3 coding DNA: TGTGCCAGCAGTCGAGACACAGTCTCTGGAAACACCATATATTTT.

The chain is built from TRBV2 and TRBJ2-3, with 14 positions matching TRBD2. Germline trimming cut 6 bases from V and 6 bases from J; bases unmatched to any gene: 5. The germline V gene has CDR1 SNHLY and CDR2 FYNNEI. The CDR3 is 15 amino acids. The CDR3 coding sequence is TGTGCCAGCAGCGTGGGACTAGCGGGAGTGGATACGCAGTATTTT. It codes for CASSVGLAGVDTQYF.

The gene calls are TRBV19 and TRBJ2-1; TRBD1 agrees at 8 bases. From germline, CDR1 is LNHDA and CDR2 SQIVND (reference sequence). The J segment lost 3 bases and the V segment lost 4 bases, leaving 2 bases of the junction unmatched. This CDR3 has 14 amino acids. CDR3 residues: CASSTGGYYNEQFF. The CDR3 DNA is TGTGCCAGTAGTACAGGGGGCTACTACAATGAGCAGTTCTTC.

The chain uses TRBV27 and TRBJ1-5; D not resolved. The V and J ends lost 5 bases and 7 bases respectively, with 18 bases between them. CDR3 length equals 15 residues. Germline V gives CDR1 MNHEY, CDR2 SMNVEV (reference sequence). As DNA, the CDR3 is TGTGCCAGCAGTCCGACCGACACAAAGCGGCAGCCCCAGCATTTT. Protein: CASSPTDTKRQPQHF.

V is TRBV28 and J is TRBJ1-3; 7 positions match TRBD1. CDR1 and CDR2 (germline): MDHEN, SYDVKM. Trimming at V came to 6 bases and at J to 0 bases, leaving 5 bases not matched to a gene. The CDR3 loop spans 15 amino acids. Written as DNA, the CDR3 is TGTGCCAGCAGGGAGACAGGGCCCTCTGGAAACACCATATATTTT. It encodes CASRETGPSGNTIYF.

A remark on this clone: Within the sample, other DNA sequences also encode this same CDR3. The chain uses TRBV24-1 and TRBJ2-3, with D possibly being TRBD2 (6 bases). The CDR3 contains 15 residues. V lost 0 bases to trimming and J lost 0 bases, with 6 bases between them. Germline lookup yields CDR1 KGHDR and CDR2 SFDVKD. The CDR3 loop is CATSDLSGSTDTQYF. CDR3 sequence (DNA): TGTGCCACCAGTGATTTGAGCGGGAGCACAGATACGCAGTATTTT.

The chain is built from TRBV18 and TRBJ1-3; D might be TRBD1 (5 bases). Trimming cost V 6 bases and J 2 bases, with 14 bases left between them. CDR1 and CDR2 (germline): KGHSH, LQKENI. The CDR3 is 15 amino acids. The CDR3 sequence is CASSLDKAPGNTIYF. DNA for the CDR3: TGTGCCAGCTCCCTGGACAAAGCCCCTGGAAACACCATATATTTT.

This chain's CDR3 is CASSEIGETQYF. CDR3 DNA: TGCGCCAGCAGTGAAATCGGAGAGACCCAGTACTTC. This chain connects TRBV10-1 to TRBJ2-5; D is undetermined. This CDR3 contains 12 residues. Germline V gene data show CDR1 as WNHNN and CDR2 as SYGVQD (reference sequence). The V and J ends lost 3 bases and 4 bases respectively, with 6 bases between them.

This clone turned up a few times. The genes are TRBV10-1 and TRBJ1-6; D is uncertain. Germline-derived CDR1 and CDR2 are WNHNN and SYGVQD (reference sequence). V gave up 1 base and J gave up 8 bases, with 6 bases separating them. This CDR3 has 13 residues. The chain's CDR3 is CASSELRDSPLHF. The CDR3 region has the DNA TGCGCCAGCAGTGAGTTGAGGGATTCACCCCTCCACTTT.

This rearrangement joins TRBV6-5 to TRBJ1-4; 10 bases fit TRBD1. Germline values: CDR1 MNHEY, CDR2 SVGAGI. V gave up 0 bases and J gave up 10 bases; unmatched junction bases: 2. This CDR3 region has 14 residues. CDR3 nucleotide sequence: TGTGCCAGCAGTTACTCGACAGGGGGCGGAAAACTGTTTTTT. It specifies CASSYSTGGGKLFF.

This sequence joins TRBV7-2 and TRBJ1-2, with a weak D call TRBD1 (6 bases). The V end lost 5 bases, the J end lost 7 bases, and 23 bases lay between the germline ends. CDR3 length equals 16 residues. The germline V gene has CDR1 SGHTA and CDR2 FQGNSA. The CDR3 loop is CASSPEILAGASGYTF. In DNA form, the CDR3 reads TGTGCCAGCAGCCCAGAGATATTAGCGGGGGCTAGTGGCTACACCTTC.

The chain combines TRBV5-1 with TRBJ1-4; possibly TRBD1 for D (6 bases). The CDR3 consists of 15 residues. Trimming stripped 3 bases from V and 3 bases from J, with 12 bases between. The germline gives CDR1 SGHRS, CDR2 YFSETQ. The CDR3 here is CASSYSGGPNEKLFF. The CDR3 DNA reads as TGCGCCAGCAGCTACAGCGGGGGGCCTAATGAAAAACTGTTTTTT. Based on the CDR3 plus reference TRBV5-1 and TRBJ1-4, the full variable domain is KAGVTQTPRYLIKTRGQQVTLSCSPISGHRSVSWYQQTPGQGLQFLFEYFSETQRNKGNFPGRFSGRQFSNSRSEMNVSTLELGDSALYLCASSYSGGPNEKLFFGSGTQLSVL.